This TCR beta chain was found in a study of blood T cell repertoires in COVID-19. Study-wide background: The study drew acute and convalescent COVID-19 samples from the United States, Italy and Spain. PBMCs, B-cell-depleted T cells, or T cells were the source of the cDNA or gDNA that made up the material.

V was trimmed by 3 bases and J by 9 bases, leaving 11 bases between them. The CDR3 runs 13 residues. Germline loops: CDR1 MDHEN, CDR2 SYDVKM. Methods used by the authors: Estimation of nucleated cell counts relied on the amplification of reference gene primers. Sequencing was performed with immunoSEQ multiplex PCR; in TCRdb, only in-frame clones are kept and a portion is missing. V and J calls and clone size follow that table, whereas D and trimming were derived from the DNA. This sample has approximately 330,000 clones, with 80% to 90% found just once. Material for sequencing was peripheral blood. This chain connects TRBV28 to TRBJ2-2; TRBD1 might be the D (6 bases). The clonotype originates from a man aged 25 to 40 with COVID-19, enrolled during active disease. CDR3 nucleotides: TGTGCCAGCAGTTTTCAGGGGTCGAGGGAGCTGTTTTTT. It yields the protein CASSFQGSRELFF.